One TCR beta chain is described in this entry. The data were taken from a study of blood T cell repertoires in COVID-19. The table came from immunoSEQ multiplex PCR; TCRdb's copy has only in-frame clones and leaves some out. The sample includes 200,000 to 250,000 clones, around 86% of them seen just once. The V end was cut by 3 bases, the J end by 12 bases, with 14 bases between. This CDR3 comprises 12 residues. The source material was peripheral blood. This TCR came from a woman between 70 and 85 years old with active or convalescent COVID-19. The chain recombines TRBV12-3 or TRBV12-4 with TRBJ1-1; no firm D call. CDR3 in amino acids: CASSFSLRLSFF. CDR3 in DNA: TGTGCCAGCAGTTTCAGCCTCAGGTTATCTTTCTTT.